The 21 T cell receptor beta chains in this list originate from one sample, sequenced in a study of tumor-infiltrating lymphocytes in primary liver carcinoma. Unsorted whole blood served as the source of blood RNA, and germline DNA was extracted as well. The investigators made TCR beta cDNA from around 530 ng total RNA, using a constant-region primer. Three nested multiplex PCR rounds of slightly modified ARM-PCR generated TCR beta libraries. The study ran its first two PCR rounds for nine to ten cycles each, using TRBV1-TRBV30 forward primers and a C-beta reverse primer. TCRdb used MiXCR to reprocess the multiplex PCR reads, holding one entry per CDR3 protein. The table records some 190,000 distinct CDR3 sequences, 60% of them present only once. Material: peripheral blood. All receptors derive from a man aged 35 to 55 with primary liver carcinoma and hepatitis B virus infection.

This clonotype was recorded many times. This rearrangement joins TRBV11-2 to TRBJ1-4, with 7 bases that match TRBD1. The CDR3 extends over 14 amino acids. V lost 0 bases to trimming and J lost 8 bases; unmatched junction nucleotides: 3. Germline assignment: CDR1 SGHAT and CDR2 FQNNGV. CDR3 nucleotides: TGTGCCAGCAGCTTAGAGGACAGGATGGAAAAACTGTTTTTT. The encoded protein is CASSLEDRMEKLFF.

The J gene is TRBJ2-1, the V gene TRBV13; TRBD2 matches at 10 bases. The CDR3 covers 15 residues. V shed 5 bases, J shed 9 bases, and the junction held 10 bases outside the gene matches. Looked up from germline, CDR1 is PRHDT and CDR2 is FYEKMQ (reference sequence). The DNA of the CDR3 is TGTGCCAGCAGCCTCGAGCGGGGGGGCTCCAGTGAGCAGTTCTTC. Translated: CASSLERGGSSEQFF.

About this clonotype itself: A clone one base away is much larger, so this may be a read error. This chain connects TRBV11-1 to TRBJ2-2; TRBD2 might be the D (5 bases). The CDR3 runs 14 residues. The V gene's germline CDR1 is SGHAT and CDR2 FQDESV (reference sequence). CDR3 protein: CASGFPGSTGELFF. The CDR3 region has the DNA TGTGCCAGCGGCTTCCCGGGGTCCACCGGGGAGCTGTTTTTT.

This clonotype was seen ten or more times. The J gene is TRBJ2-1, the V gene TRBV6-1, with 7 bases identical to TRBD1. Trimming took 0 bases from V and 2 from J; bases not matched to a gene: 1. Germline-derived CDR1 and CDR2 are MNHNS and SASEGT. The CDR3 has 15 residues. CDR3 nucleotides: TGTGCCAGCAGTGAAGCGCAGGGGGCCTACAATGAGCAGTTCTTC. It encodes CASSEAQGAYNEQFF.

The chain carries TRBV12-3 or TRBV12-4 and TRBJ2-7; either TRBD1 or TRBD2 may fit D (5 bases each). Deletions cut 3 bases from V and 9 bases from J, with 15 bases between. CDR3 length equals 13 residues. CDR3 in amino acids: CASSFVRGTGQYF. Written as DNA, the CDR3 is TGTGCCAGCAGTTTTGTGAGGGGTACGGGGCAGTACTTC.

The CDR3, as DNA: TGTGCCAGCAGCTTAGGAACGGGAGGAGGGCCAAATACGCAGTATTTT. Amino acids: CASSLGTGGGPNTQYF. The rearrangement uses TRBV13 and TRBJ2-3; 7 bases map to TRBD2. The V gene's germline CDR1 is PRHDT and CDR2 FYEKMQ (reference sequence). The CDR3 totals 16 residues. V trimming: 0 bases; J trimming: 7 bases; junction bases outside the gene matches: 10.

This clonotype has just a few counts. The V and J genes are TRBV29-1 and TRBJ1-3; D not resolved. The CDR3 spans 13 residues. Germline V gene data show CDR1 as SQVTM and CDR2 as ANQGSEA. V was shortened by 3 bases and J by 0 bases, with 6 bases between the two germline ends. The CDR3 protein is CSVDRVSGNTIYF. As DNA, the CDR3 is TGCAGCGTTGACAGAGTCTCTGGAAACACCATATATTTT.

This clonotype was found a few times. The genes are TRBV10-3 and TRBJ2-2; D is ambiguous. Germline V gives CDR1 ENHRY, CDR2 SYGVKD. V was cut by 5 bases and J by 8 bases, with 9 bases left in between. There are 12 residues in the CDR3. The CDR3 sequence is CAISYEPGELFF. The CDR3, as DNA: TGTGCCATCAGTTATGAACCAGGGGAGCTGTTTTTT.

The table lists this clonotype with a count of one. This sequence joins TRBV5-8 and TRBJ1-2; D not certain. V was cut by 3 bases and J by 0 bases, with 12 bases left in between. The germline V gene encodes CDR1 SGHTS and CDR2 YDEGEE. This CDR3 comprises 15 residues. The DNA for the CDR3 is TGTGCCAGCAGCTGGGGTCCGGGTGCTAACTATGGCTACACCTTC. Encoded protein: CASSWGPGANYGYTF.

V gene TRBV14 combines with J gene TRBJ2-4; possibly TRBD1 or TRBD2 for D (5 bases each). The CDR3 sequence is 15 residues long. Trimming left V 5 bases short and J 0 bases short, with 11 bases between. Germline CDR1 is SGHDN and CDR2 is FVKESK. CDR3 region: CASSEGPIAKNIQYF. CDR3 bases: TGTGCCAGCAGCGAGGGACCGATAGCCAAAAACATTCAGTACTTC.

With regard to this clonotype: This may stem from a read error, because a much larger clone lies one nucleotide away. This chain connects TRBV11-2 to TRBJ1-2; the D is unclear. Germline-derived CDR1 and CDR2 are SGHAT and FQNNGV. The CDR3 sequence is 16 residues long. The CDR3 region has the DNA TGTGCCAGCACCTTAAGAGGAGACTCGTCGAACTATGGCTACACCTTC. Its protein product is CASTLRGDSSNYGYTF.

With respect to this clonotype: A clone one base away is much larger, so this may be a read error. The DNA for the CDR3 is TGTGCCAGCAGCACCGGGACTAGCGTGAGGGGGAGCACAGATACGCAGTATTTT. Translating gives CASSTGTSVRGSTDTQYF. The chain employs TRBV11-2 and TRBJ2-3, with TRBD2 matching 10 bases. V shed 5 bases, J shed 0 bases, and the junction held 11 bases outside the gene matches. Germline CDR1 reads SGHAT; CDR2 reads FQNNGV. The CDR3 consists of 18 residues.

This clonotype was detected a few times. This chain connects TRBV25-1 to TRBJ2-1, with unresolved D. Germline CDR1 reads MGHDK; CDR2 reads SYGVNS. Deletions cut 7 bases from V and 0 bases from J, with 10 bases between. This CDR3 is built from 14 residues. DNA for the CDR3: TGTGCCAGCACAGCGCGGAGCTCCTACAATGAGCAGTTCTTC. It is translated as CASTARSSYNEQFF.

As to this clonotype: A junction end diverges from the germline sequence, so it may reflect a read error. This chain joins TRBV11-2 and TRBJ2-1, with TRBD2 identical over 8 bases. The germline CDR1 and CDR2 sequences are SGHAT and FQNNGV. The CDR3 loop spans 15 amino acids. CDR3 residues: CTSSYLAGSYNEQFF. CDR3 in DNA: TGTACCAGCAGCTACCTAGCGGGCTCCTACAATGAGCAGTTCTTC.

Regarding this clonotype: A junction end diverges from the germline sequence, so it may reflect a read error. CDR3 sequence: CTSSFGFQPQHF. Here the CDR3 DNA reads TGTACCAGCAGTTTTGGGTTTCAGCCCCAGCATTTT. The rearrangement uses TRBV28 and TRBJ1-5; D is ambiguous. This CDR3 region has 12 residues. Germline CDR1 reads MDHEN; CDR2 reads SYDVKM.

This clonotype is a singleton in its sample. V gene TRBV10-3 combines with J gene TRBJ1-6; maybe TRBD1 (5 bases). The V end was cut by 8 bases, the J end by 8 bases, with 13 bases between. This CDR3 region has 13 residues. In germline, CDR1 is ENHRY, CDR2 SYGVKD. The CDR3 here is CAIGGDSYSPLHF. The CDR3 bases are TGTGCCATCGGCGGAGACAGTTATTCACCCCTCCACTTT.

CDR3 amino acids: CASSLVGAGGNEQYF. Written as DNA, the CDR3 is TGTGCCAGCAGCTTGGTCGGCGCGGGAGGGAACGAGCAGTACTTC. The chain carries TRBV5-4 and TRBJ2-7; 9 nucleotides match TRBD2. Germline V gene lookup returns CDR1 SGHNT and CDR2 YYREEE (reference sequence). The CDR3 has 15 amino acids. J gave up 5 bases and V 0 bases, and 6 bases lay outside the gene matches.

V and J are TRBV2 and TRBJ1-2; 8 bases are shared with TRBD1. Germline values: CDR1 SNHLY, CDR2 FYNNEI. The trim removed 4 bases at V and 4 bases at J, leaving 8 bases unmatched. This CDR3 contains 15 residues. This chain's CDR3 is CASSVGRGLSYGYTF. In DNA form, the CDR3 reads TGTGCCAGCAGTGTGGGCAGGGGGCTGAGCTATGGCTACACCTTC.

In this sample, this clonotype turned up a few times. J is TRBJ1-2 and V is TRBV7-9, with TRBD1 identical over 7 bases. Germline V gene data show CDR1 as SEHNR and CDR2 as FQNEAQ (reference sequence). The CDR3 loop spans 14 amino acids. The junction had 4 bases not matched to a gene; V was cut back by 4 bases and J by 2 bases. CDR3 amino acids: CASSSPDRNYGYTF. The CDR3 DNA is TGTGCCAGCAGCTCCCCGGACAGGAACTATGGCTACACCTTC.

A note on this clonotype: This likely comes from a read error, as the CDR3 has no conserved phenylalanine or tryptophan at its end. This chain joins TRBV6-1 and TRBJ2-5; no firm D call. Germline lookup yields CDR1 MNHNS and CDR2 SASEGT. V was trimmed by 6 bases and J by 1 base, leaving 15 bases between them. CDR3 length: 15 amino acids. The CDR3 bases are TGTGCCAGCAGCCAAACCCCTTGGAGCCAAGAGACCCAGTACTCC. Translation: CASSQTPWSQETQYS.

Concerning this clonotype itself: Just one base apart from a much larger clone, this may be a read error. This is likely a read error, given that the CDR3 carries no conserved phenylalanine or tryptophan at its end. This rearrangement joins TRBV11-2 to TRBJ2-7; no reliable D call. The V end lost 1 base, the J end lost 6 bases, and 7 bases lay between the germline ends. Germline CDR1 is SGHAT and CDR2 is FQNNGV. The CDR3 is made up of 12 amino acids. The CDR3 DNA follows: TGTGCCAGCAGCTTAGGTGTTATCGAGCAGTACCTC. Protein: CASSLGVIEQYL.